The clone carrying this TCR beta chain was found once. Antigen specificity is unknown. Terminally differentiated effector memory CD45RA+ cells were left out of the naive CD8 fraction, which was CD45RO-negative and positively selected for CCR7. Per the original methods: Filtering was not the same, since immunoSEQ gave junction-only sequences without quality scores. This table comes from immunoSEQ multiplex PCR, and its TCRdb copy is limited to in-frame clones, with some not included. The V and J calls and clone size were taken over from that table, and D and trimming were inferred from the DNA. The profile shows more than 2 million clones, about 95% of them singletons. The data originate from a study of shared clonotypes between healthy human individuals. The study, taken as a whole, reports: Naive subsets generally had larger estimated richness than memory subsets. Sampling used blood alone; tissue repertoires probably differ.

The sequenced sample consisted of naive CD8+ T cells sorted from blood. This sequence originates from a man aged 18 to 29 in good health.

Written as DNA, the CDR3 is TGTGCCAGCAGCTCCTATTCCCAACCTGGGGCCAACGTCCTGACTTTC. Its protein product is CASSSYSQPGANVLTF. The rearrangement links TRBV7-9 to TRBJ2-6, with D hard to call. Germline CDR1 is SEHNR and CDR2 is FQNEAQ (reference sequence). This CDR3 contains 16 residues. The V end lost 4 bases, the J end lost 2 bases, and 12 bases lay between the germline ends. Drawing the rest from reference TRBV7-9 and TRBJ2-6, the complete variable domain is DTGVSQNPRHKITKRGQNVTFRCDPISEHNRLYWYRQTLGQGPEFLTYFQNEAQLEKSRLLSDRFSAERPKGSFSTLEIQRTEQGDSAMYLCASSSYSQPGANVLTFGAGSRLTVL.